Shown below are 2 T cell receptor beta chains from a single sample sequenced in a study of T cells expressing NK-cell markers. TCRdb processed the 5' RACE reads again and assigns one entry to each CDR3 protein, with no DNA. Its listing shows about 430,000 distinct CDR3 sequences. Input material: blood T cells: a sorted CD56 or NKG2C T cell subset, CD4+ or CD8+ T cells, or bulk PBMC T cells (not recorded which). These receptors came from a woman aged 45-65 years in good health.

The CDR3 reads CASRRAGQGERDTQYF. J is TRBJ2-3 and V is TRBV11-2; TCRdb gives TRBD1 as the D gene, but with no DNA this cannot be confirmed. The CDR3 is 16 residues long. CDR1 and CDR2 from the germline V gene are SGHAT and FQNNGV.

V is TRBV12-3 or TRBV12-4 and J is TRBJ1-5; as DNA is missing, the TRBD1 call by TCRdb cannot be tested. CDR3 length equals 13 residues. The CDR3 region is CASSSIQGPAQHF.